These 13 T cell receptor beta chains were all obtained from the same sample, sequenced in a study of control samples from healthy donors and cancer patients. The data were produced by immunoSEQ multiplex PCR, yet TCRdb's version contains in-frame clones alone and is incomplete. Of more than 100,000 clones listed, 80% to 95% are singletons. Material: blood. Receptors originate from a woman under 30 in good health.

The V call is TRBV7-6, the J call TRBJ2-1; 9 positions agree with TRBD2. The V gene's germline CDR1 is SGHVS and CDR2 FNYEAQ. The length of the CDR3 is 17 residues. J lost 1 base, V lost 5 bases, and 9 bases had no gene match. DNA for the CDR3: TGTGCCAGCAGCATACTTGCGGGGGGGCCTTCCTACAATGAGCAGTTCTTC. Translating gives CASSILAGGPSYNEQFF.

A remark on this clone: At one boundary the junction diverges from the germline segment, which might be a read error. V and J are TRBV7-2 and TRBJ2-3; D remains unclear. The CDR3 sequence is 15 residues long. Germline CDR1 and CDR2: SGHTA and FQGNSA. CDR3 sequence reads: CVSSLNFARWDTQYF. The CDR3 region has the DNA TGTGTCAGCAGCCTTAACTTTGCCCGGTGGGATACGCAGTATTTT. The whole variable domain, remainder taken from reference TRBV7-2 and TRBJ2-3, is GAGVSQSPSNKVTEKGKDVELRCDPISGHTALYWYRQSLGQGLEFLIYFQGNSAPDKSGLPSDRFSAERTGGSVSTLTIQRTQQEDSAVYLCVSSLNFARWDTQYFGPGTRLTVL.

The chain uses TRBV24-1 and TRBJ1-2; D gene uncertain. The CDR3 is 13 residues long. Germline values: CDR1 KGHDR, CDR2 SFDVKD. Trimming stripped 7 bases from V and 7 bases from J, with 15 bases between. CDR3 loop: CATRSNLSGGYTF. DNA of the CDR3: TGTGCCACCAGATCCAATCTAAGTGGTGGCTACACCTTC.

The genes are TRBV15 and TRBJ1-6; the D gene is possibly TRBD1 (6 bases). CDR3 size: 17 residues. Looked up from germline, CDR1 is LNHNV and CDR2 is YYDKDF (reference sequence). The germline V and J ends were trimmed by 6 bases and 5 bases, with 20 bases remaining between them. CDR3 in amino acids: CATRPALGGRDNSPLHF. Here the CDR3 DNA reads TGTGCCACCAGACCGGCGTTAGGGGGACGGGATAATTCACCCCTCCACTTT.

This clone turned up a few times. The CDR3 loop is CASSPTSGGAEEQFF. CDR3 nucleotide sequence: TGTGCCAGCAGCCCGACTAGCGGGGGGGCTGAAGAGCAGTTCTTC. The chain combines TRBV6-4 with TRBJ2-1; TRBD2 agrees at 14 bases. In germline, CDR1 is MRHNA, CDR2 SNTAGT. V trimming: 6 bases; J trimming: 10 bases; junction bases outside the gene matches: 8. CDR3 size: 15 residues.

The chain joins TRBV2 to TRBJ2-5; a possible D gene is TRBD2 (5 bases). The V gene's germline CDR1 is SNHLY and CDR2 FYNNEI. CDR3 length equals 15 residues. Deletions cut 3 bases from V and 1 base from J, with 12 bases between. CDR3 DNA: TGTGCCAGCAGTGAGGCGCATAGCGCCCAAGAGACCCAGTACTTC. This sequence encodes CASSEAHSAQETQYF.

This clone is a singleton in its sample. CDR3 residues: CASKETSGGSYEQYF. The CDR3 DNA sequence: TGTGCCAGCAAAGAGACTAGCGGGGGCTCCTACGAGCAGTACTTC. The J gene is TRBJ2-7, the V gene TRBV28, with 12 nucleotides matching TRBD2. This CDR3 spans 15 amino acids. Germline V gene sequence: CDR1 MDHEN, CDR2 SYDVKM. With V trimmed by 7 bases and J by 0 bases, 4 bases remained unmatched.

This clone was recorded a few times. The chain employs TRBV28 and TRBJ1-1; D remains ambiguous. Germline CDR1 reads MDHEN; CDR2 reads SYDVKM. V lost 2 bases and J 7 bases, leaving 11 bases between the germline ends. The CDR3 has 13 amino acids. Here the CDR3 reads CASSLGYLGEAFF. Here the CDR3 DNA reads TGTGCCAGCAGTTTAGGGTACCTCGGTGAAGCTTTCTTT.

This clone was seen only once. The chain recombines TRBV29-1 with TRBJ2-2; no clear D gene. The V end was cut by 4 bases, the J end by 0 bases, with 6 bases between. Germline CDR1 reads SQVTM; CDR2 reads ANQGSEA. This CDR3 spans 13 amino acids. The CDR3 is CSVVRSNTGELFF. The CDR3 coding sequence is TGCAGCGTTGTCAGGTCGAACACCGGGGAGCTGTTTTTT.

V and J are TRBV28 and TRBJ2-1; 11 positions agree with TRBD2. V was pared by 3 bases and J by 8 bases, with 9 bases of the junction left unmatched. The germline CDR1 and CDR2 sequences are MDHEN and SYDVKM. CDR3 length equals 16 residues. The CDR3 region is CASSFLLAGVPYEQFF. Here the CDR3 DNA reads TGTGCCAGCAGTTTCCTACTAGCGGGAGTACCATATGAGCAGTTCTTC.

The chain combines TRBV2 with TRBJ2-6; D is unclear. V lost 1 base and J 1 base, leaving 5 bases between the germline ends. The CDR3 has 15 residues. Germline assignment: CDR1 SNHLY and CDR2 FYNNEI. For the CDR3, the DNA is TGTGCCAGCAGTGAAGGGGGATCTGGGGCCAACGTCCTGACTTTC. As protein: CASSEGGSGANVLTF.

V and J are TRBV7-9 and TRBJ2-3, with a weak D call TRBD1 (6 bases). Trimming took off 5 bases at V and 4 bases at J, with 13 bases between the two ends. In germline, CDR1 is SEHNR, CDR2 FQNEAQ (reference sequence). The CDR3 length is 14 residues. CDR3 amino acids: CASSPRDISDTQYF. CDR3 nucleotide sequence: TGTGCCAGCAGCCCGAGGGACATTTCAGATACGCAGTATTTT.

This clone was found many times. The rearrangement uses TRBV11-2 and TRBJ2-3; no definite D call. Germline assignment: CDR1 SGHAT and CDR2 FQNNGV. V was shortened by 3 bases and J by 2 bases, with 21 bases between the two germline ends. The CDR3 has 18 amino acids. Here the CDR3 DNA reads TGTGCCAGCAGCTTCTGGAAACTTCCGAGTTATCCCACAGATACGCAGTATTTT. Translation: CASSFWKLPSYPTDTQYF.